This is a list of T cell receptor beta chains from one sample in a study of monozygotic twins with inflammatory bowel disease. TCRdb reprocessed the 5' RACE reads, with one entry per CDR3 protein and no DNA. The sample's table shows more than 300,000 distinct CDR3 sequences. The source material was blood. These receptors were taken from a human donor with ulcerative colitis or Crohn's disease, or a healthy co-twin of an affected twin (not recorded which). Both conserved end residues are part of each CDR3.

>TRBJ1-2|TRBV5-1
CASSLPGRSMDGYTF
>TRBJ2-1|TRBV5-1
CASSLSGATQFF
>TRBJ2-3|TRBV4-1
CASSHWTGATDTQYF
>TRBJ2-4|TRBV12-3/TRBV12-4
CASSNAGGVGQGIQYF
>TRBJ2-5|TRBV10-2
CASSGRLAGAQETQYF
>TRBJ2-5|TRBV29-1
CSGGLAGEETQYF
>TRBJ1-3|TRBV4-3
CASSRFGTGTGNTIYF
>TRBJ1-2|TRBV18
CASSSTGQGTNYGYTF
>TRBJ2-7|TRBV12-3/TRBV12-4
CASSASGGGYEQYF
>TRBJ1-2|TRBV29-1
CSVGSPGSNGYTF
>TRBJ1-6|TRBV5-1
CASSLGQNSYNSPLHF